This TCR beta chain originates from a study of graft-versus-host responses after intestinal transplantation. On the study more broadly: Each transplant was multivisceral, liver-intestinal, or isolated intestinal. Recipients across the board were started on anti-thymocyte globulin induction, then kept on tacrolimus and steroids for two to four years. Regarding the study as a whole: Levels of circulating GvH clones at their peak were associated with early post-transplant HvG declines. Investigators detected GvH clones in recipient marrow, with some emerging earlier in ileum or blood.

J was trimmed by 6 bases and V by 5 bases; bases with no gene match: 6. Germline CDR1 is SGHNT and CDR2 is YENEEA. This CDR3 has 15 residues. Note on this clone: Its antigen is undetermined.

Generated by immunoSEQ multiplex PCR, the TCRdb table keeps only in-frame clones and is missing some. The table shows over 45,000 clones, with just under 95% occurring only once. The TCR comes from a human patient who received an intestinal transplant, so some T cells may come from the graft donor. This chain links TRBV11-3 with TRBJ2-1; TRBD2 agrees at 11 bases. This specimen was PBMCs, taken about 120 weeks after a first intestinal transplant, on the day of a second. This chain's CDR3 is CASSQDSGGANEQFF. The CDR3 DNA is TGTGCCAGCAGCCAAGATAGCGGGGGGGCCAATGAGCAGTTCTTC.